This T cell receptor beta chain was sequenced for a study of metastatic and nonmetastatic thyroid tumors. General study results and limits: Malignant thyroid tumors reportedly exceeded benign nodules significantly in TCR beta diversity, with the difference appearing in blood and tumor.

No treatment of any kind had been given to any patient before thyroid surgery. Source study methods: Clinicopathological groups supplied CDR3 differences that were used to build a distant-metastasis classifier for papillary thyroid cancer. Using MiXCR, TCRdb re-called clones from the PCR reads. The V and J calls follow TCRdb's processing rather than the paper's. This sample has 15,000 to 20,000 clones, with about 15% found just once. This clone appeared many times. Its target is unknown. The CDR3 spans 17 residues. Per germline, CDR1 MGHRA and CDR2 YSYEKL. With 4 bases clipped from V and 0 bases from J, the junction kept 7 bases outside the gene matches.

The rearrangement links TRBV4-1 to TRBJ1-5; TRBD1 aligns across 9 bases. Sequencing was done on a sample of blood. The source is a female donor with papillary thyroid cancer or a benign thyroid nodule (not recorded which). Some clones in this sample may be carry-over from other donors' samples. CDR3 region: CASSRGQGSTSNQPQHF. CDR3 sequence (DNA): TGCGCCAGCAGCCGAGGACAGGGGTCGACTAGCAATCAGCCCCAGCATTTT.